Presented here are 11 T cell receptor beta chains from one specimen sequenced in a study of identical twins. TCRdb called the 5' RACE reads again in MiXCR, with one record for every CDR3 protein. Here the sample spans some 1,600,000 distinct CDR3 sequences, roughly a third being singletons. Specimen: cord blood. The receptors shown here come from a newborn girl in good health.

This clonotype showed up just a few times. This chain uses TRBV5-1 with TRBJ2-5; the match to TRBD2 covers 11 bases. The end of the DNA is better explained by TRBJ2-4, so the J call may be wrong. The V gene's germline CDR1 is SGHRS and CDR2 YFSETQ. This CDR3 comprises 14 residues. This CDR3 is CASSLTSGRNIQYF. The CDR3 nucleotides are TGCGCCAGCAGCTTGACTAGCGGGAGAAACATTCAGTACTTC.

J is TRBJ1-4 and V is TRBV28, with D possibly matching TRBD1 (6 bases). The CDR3 runs to 15 residues. Germline V CDR1 and CDR2: MDHEN, SYDVKM. The V and J ends lost 1 base and 8 bases respectively, with 14 bases between them. CDR3 coding DNA: TGTGCCAGCAGTTTATTATCTGGGGGCCAGGAAAAACTGTTTTTT. Translation: CASSLLSGGQEKLFF.

This clonotype appeared many times. The chain employs TRBV6-2 or TRBV6-3 and TRBJ2-6; unclear D gene. Germline lookup yields CDR1 MNHEY and CDR2 SVGEGT. The V end lost 2 bases, the J end lost 0 bases, and 2 bases lay between the germline ends. The CDR3 has 14 amino acids. The chain's CDR3 is CASSYSSGANVLTF. CDR3 sequence (DNA): TGTGCCAGCAGTTACAGCTCTGGGGCCAACGTCCTGACTTTC.

The sample holds a few counts of this clonotype. This chain joins TRBV2 and TRBJ1-2; a possible D gene is TRBD1 (5 bases). This CDR3 contains 13 residues. Germline V CDR1 and CDR2: SNHLY, FYNNEI. V lost 8 bases and J lost 3, with 13 bases in between. This chain's CDR3 is CASPGRGDYGYTF. The DNA of the CDR3 is TGTGCCAGCCCCGGAAGGGGAGACTATGGCTACACCTTC.

This sequence joins TRBV28 and TRBJ2-1; 9 bases align to TRBD2. Trimming took 6 bases from V and 0 from J; bases not matched to a gene: 18. CDR3 length: 20 residues. Per the germline V gene, CDR1 is MDHEN and CDR2 is SYDVKM. The CDR3 region has the DNA TGTGCCAGCAGGACCTGGATAGCGGGAGACCCACTCTCCTCCTACAATGAGCAGTTCTTC. Translation gives CASRTWIAGDPLSSYNEQFF.

This clonotype was counted between two and nine times. The chain carries TRBV6-1 and TRBJ2-5, with 10 bases matching TRBD1. The ends lost 6 bases at V and 1 base at J; junction bases unmatched: 5. Germline V CDR1 and CDR2: MNHNS, SASEGT. CDR3 length equals 15 residues. CDR3 in DNA: TGTGCCAGCAGGTGGACAGGGGGATTCCAAGAGACCCAGTACTTC. Amino acids: CASRWTGGFQETQYF.

As concerns this clonotype: One end of the junction is discordant with germline, which a read error may explain. The chain recombines TRBV2 with TRBJ2-1, with 9 bases fitting TRBD2. The CDR3 is 14 amino acids. Looked up from germline, CDR1 is SNHLY and CDR2 is FYNNEI. In nucleotides, the CDR3 is TGTGCCAGCAGTCAGGGACTAGCCTACAATGGGCAGTTCTTC. This gives the protein CASSQGLAYNGQFF.

Only a few counts were recorded for this clonotype. This chain uses TRBV27 with TRBJ2-5; D gene uncertain. The V gene's germline CDR1 is MNHEY and CDR2 SMNVEV (reference sequence). V dropped 11 bases and J dropped 7 bases, with 8 bases sitting between them. The CDR3 extends over 9 amino acids. CDR3 nucleotides: TGTGCCCCCCATGGGACCCAGTACTTC. Protein product: CAPHGTQYF.

In regard to this clonotype: A much larger clone sits a single nucleotide away, making a read error possible. The gene calls are TRBV10-3 and TRBJ2-7; 7 bases are shared with TRBD1. The CDR3 has 12 amino acids. After removal of 11 bases from V and 0 bases from J, the junction contained 4 bases not matched to a gene. Germline values: CDR1 ENHRY, CDR2 SYGVKD. CDR3 protein: CAVGTVSYEQYF. The DNA of the CDR3 is TGTGCCGTGGGGACAGTCTCCTACGAGCAGTACTTC.

There are a few counts of this clonotype. The V and J genes are TRBV7-8 and TRBJ1-4; the match to TRBD1 covers 8 bases. V gave up 5 bases and J gave up 7 bases; unmatched junction bases: 6. This CDR3 comprises 14 residues. The germline CDR1 and CDR2 sequences are SGHVS and FQNEAQ. CDR3 in amino acids: CASSRTGWGEKLFF. CDR3 nucleotide sequence: TGTGCCAGCAGCCGGACAGGGTGGGGTGAAAAACTGTTTTTT.

This clonotype has a handful of counts. This chain links TRBV6-1 with TRBJ2-7; a weak D match, TRBD1 (5 bases). The CDR3 is 13 amino acids. Germline V gene sequence: CDR1 MNHNS, CDR2 SASEGT. V lost 7 bases and J lost 3, with 13 bases in between. CDR3 sequence (DNA): TGTGCCAGCACCAGGGTCAACATCTACGAGCAGTACTTC. Protein sequence: CASTRVNIYEQYF.